This T cell receptor (beta chain) was retrieved from a study of cytotoxic CD8 clonotypes in ibrutinib-treated CLL. Study summary: Response samples followed a median approximately 13 months of treatment, range 6 to 36. Per sample, productive templates averaged 255,043 and productive rearrangements averaged roughly 91,000. Study outcomes and limitations: Clonality correlated strongly with circulating CD8+ T cells and exceeded age-matched healthy donors at baseline. Clonality went up at the time of ibrutinib response, stayed stable in sustained remission, and later dropped back toward its baseline level at progression.

Using immunoSEQ multiplex PCR, the repertoire was profiled, and TCRdb retains in-frame clones only, with some absent. The sample carries fewer than 150,000 clones, about 85% recorded once. The CDR3 contains 13 residues. V lost 5 bases to trimming and J lost 1 base, with 8 bases between them. Germline V gene lookup returns CDR1 MNHNS and CDR2 SASEGT. About this clone itself: Its target is unknown.

This material consisted of PBMCs, taken after 24 months of ibrutinib treatment. This chain links TRBV6-1 with TRBJ1-1; no clear D gene. This receptor was obtained from a human donor with chronic lymphocytic leukemia. The CDR3 region is CASSLKTNTEAFF. For the CDR3, the DNA is TGTGCCAGCAGTTTAAAAACGAACACTGAAGCTTTCTTT.